This T cell receptor (beta chain) was documented in a study of blood T cell repertoires in COVID-19. This clone was observed a single time. V lost 3 bases, J lost 6 bases, and 6 bases lay in between. The CDR3 is made up of 11 amino acids. Germline values: CDR1 SGDLS, CDR2 YYNGEE. In the original analysis: Quantification of nucleated cells was approximated via reference gene primer amplification. Produced via immunoSEQ multiplex PCR; TCRdb's table is partial and in-frame only. Clonal size and the V and J genes are those of that table, whereas D and trimming came from the DNA. The top ten hold more than 0.95% of the sample, which has 350,000 to 400,000 clones, 70% to 90% seen once.

This clonotype originated in a woman between 18 and 29 years old who had recovered from COVID-19. Sequences were obtained from PBMCs or T cells enriched from blood (not recorded which). The chain links TRBV9 to TRBJ1-2; D call uncertain. CDR3 nucleotides: TGTGCCAGCAGCGCACAAAATGGCTACACCTTC. This encodes CASSAQNGYTF.